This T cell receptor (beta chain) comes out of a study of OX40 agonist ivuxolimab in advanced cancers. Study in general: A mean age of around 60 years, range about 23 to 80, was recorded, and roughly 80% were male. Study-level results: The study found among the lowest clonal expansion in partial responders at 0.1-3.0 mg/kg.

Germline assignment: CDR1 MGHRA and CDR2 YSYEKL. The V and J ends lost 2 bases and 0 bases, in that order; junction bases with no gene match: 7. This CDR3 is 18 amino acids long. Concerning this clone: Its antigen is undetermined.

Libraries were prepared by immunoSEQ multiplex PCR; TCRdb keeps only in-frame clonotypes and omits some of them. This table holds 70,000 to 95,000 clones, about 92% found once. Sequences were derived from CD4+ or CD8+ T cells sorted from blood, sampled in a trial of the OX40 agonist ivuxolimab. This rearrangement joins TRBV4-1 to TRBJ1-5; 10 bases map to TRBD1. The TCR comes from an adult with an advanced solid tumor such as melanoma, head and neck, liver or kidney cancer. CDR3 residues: CASSQRTGGENSNQPQHF. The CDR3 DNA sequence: TGCGCCAGCAGCCAAAGGACAGGGGGAGAAAATAGCAATCAGCCCCAGCATTTT.